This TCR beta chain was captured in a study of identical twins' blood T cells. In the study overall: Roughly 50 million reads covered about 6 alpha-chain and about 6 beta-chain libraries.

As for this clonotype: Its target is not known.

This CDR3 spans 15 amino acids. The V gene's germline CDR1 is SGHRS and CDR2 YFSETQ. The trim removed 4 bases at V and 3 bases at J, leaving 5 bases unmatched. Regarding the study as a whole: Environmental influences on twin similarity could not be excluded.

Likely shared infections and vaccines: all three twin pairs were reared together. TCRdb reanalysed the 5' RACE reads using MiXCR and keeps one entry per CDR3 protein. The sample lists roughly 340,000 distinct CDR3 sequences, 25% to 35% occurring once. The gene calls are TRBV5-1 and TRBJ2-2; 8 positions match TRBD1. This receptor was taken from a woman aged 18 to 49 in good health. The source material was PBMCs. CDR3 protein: CASSLGQVYTGELFF. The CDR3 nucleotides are TGCGCCAGCAGCCTGGGACAGGTTTACACCGGGGAGCTGTTTTTT.